This record covers a single T cell receptor beta chain. The V gene end was trimmed by 1 base and the J gene end by 8 bases; junction bases not matched to a gene: 2. Germline-derived CDR1 and CDR2 are SGHTA and FQGNSA. There are 14 residues in the CDR3. This specimen belongs to a study of blood T cell repertoires in COVID-19. Study context: COVID-19 samples collected from the United States, Italy and Spain covered acute and convalescent phases. Nucleic acid was either cDNA or gDNA, and it came from T cells, B-cell-depleted T cells, or PBMCs.

The authors' processing: Researchers report that nucleated cell counts were estimated from reference gene primer amplification. The repertoire was sequenced with immunoSEQ multiplex PCR; TCRdb's copy has only in-frame clones and lacks some. V and J calls and clone size are given by that table; D and trimming were obtained from the DNA. Of some 130,000 clones listed, roughly four fifths are singletons. This chain connects TRBV7-2 to TRBJ1-6; 7 bases agree with TRBD1. Sequencing used peripheral blood. This receptor was obtained from a human donor in a cohort sampled during active COVID-19. CDR3 bases: TGTGCCAGCAGCTTAGGACAGGGCTATTCACCCCTCCACTTT. Translation: CASSLGQGYSPLHF.